This T cell receptor (beta chain) originates from a study of blood T cell repertoires in COVID-19. As for the study in general: Specimens from acute and convalescent COVID-19 originated in the United States, Italy and Spain. The cDNA or gDNA used as material had been derived from T cells, B-cell-depleted T cells, or PBMCs.

This clone showed up just a few times. Recruited during active infection, patients (from Seattle) were subsequently followed longitudinally. Sequencing used immunoSEQ multiplex PCR; TCRdb keeps in-frame clones, though not all of them. The data show 100,000 to 150,000 clones, around 89% seen once. CDR3 length: 15 residues. Between the trimmed V and J ends, which lost 5 bases and 4 bases, there was a span of 15 bases. Germline loops: CDR1 LGHDT, CDR2 YNNKEL (reference sequence). The chain uses TRBV3-1 (or the pseudogene TRBV3-2) and TRBJ1-3; D is undetermined. Specimen: peripheral blood. This receptor was identified in a man between 60 and 75 years old with COVID-19, enrolled during active disease. This chain's CDR3 is CASSDGKVGGNTIYF. For the CDR3, the DNA is TGTGCCAGCAGCGATGGCAAGGTGGGCGGAAACACCATATATTTT.